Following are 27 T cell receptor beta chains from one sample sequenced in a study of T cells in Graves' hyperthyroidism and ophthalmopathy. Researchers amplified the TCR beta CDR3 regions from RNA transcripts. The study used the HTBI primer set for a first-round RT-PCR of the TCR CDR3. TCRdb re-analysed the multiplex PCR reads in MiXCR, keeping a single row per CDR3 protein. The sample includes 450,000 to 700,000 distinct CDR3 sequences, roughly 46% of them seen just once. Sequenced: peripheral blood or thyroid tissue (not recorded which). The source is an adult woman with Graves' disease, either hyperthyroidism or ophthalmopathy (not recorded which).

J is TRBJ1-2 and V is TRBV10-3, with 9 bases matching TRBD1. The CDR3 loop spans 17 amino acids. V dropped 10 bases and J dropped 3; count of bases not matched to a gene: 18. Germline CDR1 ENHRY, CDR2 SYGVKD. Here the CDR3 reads CATREARTGGNDYGYTF. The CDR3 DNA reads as TGTGCCACACGGGAGGCAAGAACAGGGGGCAACGACTATGGCTACACCTTC.

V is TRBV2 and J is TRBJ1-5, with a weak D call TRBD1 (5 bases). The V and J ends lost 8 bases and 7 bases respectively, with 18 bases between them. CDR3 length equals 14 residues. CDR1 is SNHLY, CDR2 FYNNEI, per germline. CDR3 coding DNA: TGTGCCAGCGCTCGGGGCCAGGGAGCGCAGCCCCAGCATTTT. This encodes CASARGQGAQPQHF.

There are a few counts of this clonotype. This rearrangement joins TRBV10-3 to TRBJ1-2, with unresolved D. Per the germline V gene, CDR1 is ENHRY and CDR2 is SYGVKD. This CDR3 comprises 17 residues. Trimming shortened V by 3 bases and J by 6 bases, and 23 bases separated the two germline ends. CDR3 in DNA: TGTGCCATCAGTGATACCCGGAGGCATGAAGCTAAGGATGGCTACACCTTC. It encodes CAISDTRRHEAKDGYTF.

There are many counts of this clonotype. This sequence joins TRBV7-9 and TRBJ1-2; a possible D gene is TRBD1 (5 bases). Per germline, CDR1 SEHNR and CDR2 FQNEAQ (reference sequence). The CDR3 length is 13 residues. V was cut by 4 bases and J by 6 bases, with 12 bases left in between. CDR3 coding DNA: TGTGCCAGCAGCTCGGGACTGTGGGATGGCTACACCTTC. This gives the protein CASSSGLWDGYTF.

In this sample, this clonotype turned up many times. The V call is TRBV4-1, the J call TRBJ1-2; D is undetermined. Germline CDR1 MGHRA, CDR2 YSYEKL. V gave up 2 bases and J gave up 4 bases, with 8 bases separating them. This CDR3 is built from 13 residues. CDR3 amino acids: CASSQLGLYGYTF. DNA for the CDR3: TGCGCCAGCAGCCAATTGGGCCTCTATGGCTACACCTTC.

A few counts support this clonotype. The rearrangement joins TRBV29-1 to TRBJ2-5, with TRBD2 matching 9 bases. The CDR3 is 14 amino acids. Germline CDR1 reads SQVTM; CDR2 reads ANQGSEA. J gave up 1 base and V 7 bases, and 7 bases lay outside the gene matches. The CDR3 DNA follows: TGCAGCGGGGGGGGACTAGCCGTCCAAGAGACCCAGTACTTC. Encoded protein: CSGGGLAVQETQYF.

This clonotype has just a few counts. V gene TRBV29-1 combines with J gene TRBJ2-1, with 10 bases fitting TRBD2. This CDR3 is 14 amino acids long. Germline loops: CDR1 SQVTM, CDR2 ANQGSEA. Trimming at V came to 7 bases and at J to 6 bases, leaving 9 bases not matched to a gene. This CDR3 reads CSATRLAGINEQFF. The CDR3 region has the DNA TGCAGCGCCACCCGACTAGCGGGTATCAATGAGCAGTTCTTC.

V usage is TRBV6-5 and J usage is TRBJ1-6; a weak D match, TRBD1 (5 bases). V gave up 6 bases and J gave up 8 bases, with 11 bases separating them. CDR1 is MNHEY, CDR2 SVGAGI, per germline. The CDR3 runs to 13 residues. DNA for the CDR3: TGTGCCAGCAGGCGGGACGTAGATTCACCCCTCCACTTT. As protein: CASRRDVDSPLHF.

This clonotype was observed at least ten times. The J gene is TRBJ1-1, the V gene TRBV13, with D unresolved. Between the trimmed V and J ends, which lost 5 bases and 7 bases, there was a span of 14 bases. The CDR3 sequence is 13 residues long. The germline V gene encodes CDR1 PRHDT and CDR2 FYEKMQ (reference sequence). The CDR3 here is CASSDRAQYEAFF. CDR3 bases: TGTGCCAGCAGCGACCGGGCGCAATATGAAGCTTTCTTT.

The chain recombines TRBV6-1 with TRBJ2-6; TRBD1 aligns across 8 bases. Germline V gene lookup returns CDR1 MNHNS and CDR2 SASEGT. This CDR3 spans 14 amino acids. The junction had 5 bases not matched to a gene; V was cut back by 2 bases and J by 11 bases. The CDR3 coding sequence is TGTGCCAGCAGTGAACCCGCAGGGGGCGACGTCCTGACTTTC. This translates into CASSEPAGGDVLTF.

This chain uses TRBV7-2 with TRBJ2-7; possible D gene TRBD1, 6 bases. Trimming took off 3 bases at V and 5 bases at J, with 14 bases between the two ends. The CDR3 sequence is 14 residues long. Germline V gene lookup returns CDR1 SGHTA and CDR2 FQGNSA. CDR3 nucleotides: TGTGCCAGCAGCTTGCCCGGACAGCCGGACGAGCAGTACTTC. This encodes CASSLPGQPDEQYF. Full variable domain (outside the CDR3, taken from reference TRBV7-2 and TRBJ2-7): GAGVSQSPSNKVTEKGKDVELRCDPISGHTALYWYRQSLGQGLEFLIYFQGNSAPDKSGLPSDRFSAERTGGSVSTLTIQRTQQEDSAVYLCASSLPGQPDEQYFGPGTRLTVT.

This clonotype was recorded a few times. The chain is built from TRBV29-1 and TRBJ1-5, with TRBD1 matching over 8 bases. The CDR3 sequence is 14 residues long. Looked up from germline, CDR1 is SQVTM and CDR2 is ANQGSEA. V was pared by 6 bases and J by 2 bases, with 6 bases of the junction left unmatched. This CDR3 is CSVRAGGGNQPQHF. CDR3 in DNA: TGCAGCGTCAGGGCAGGGGGCGGCAATCAGCCCCAGCATTTT.

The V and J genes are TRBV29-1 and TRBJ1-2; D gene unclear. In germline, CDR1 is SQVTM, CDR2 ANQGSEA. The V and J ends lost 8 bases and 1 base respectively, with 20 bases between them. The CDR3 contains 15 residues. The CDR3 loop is CSIPQPPRDNYGYTF. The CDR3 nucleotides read TGCAGCATTCCCCAACCACCTAGGGATAACTATGGCTACACCTTC.

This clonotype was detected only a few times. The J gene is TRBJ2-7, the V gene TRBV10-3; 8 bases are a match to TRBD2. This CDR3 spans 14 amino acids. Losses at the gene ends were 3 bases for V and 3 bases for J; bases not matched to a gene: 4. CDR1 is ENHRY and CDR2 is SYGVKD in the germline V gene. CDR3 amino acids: CAISDSGTSYEQYF. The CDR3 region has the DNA TGTGCCATCAGTGATAGCGGGACTAGCTACGAGCAGTACTTC.

The CDR3 reads CASSSGTSGRGWNQPQHF. Here the CDR3 DNA reads TGTGCCAGTAGCTCCGGGACTAGCGGGAGAGGTTGGAATCAGCCCCAGCATTTT. The chain links TRBV19 to TRBJ1-5; D possibly corresponds to TRBD1 (5 bases). Germline lookup yields CDR1 LNHDA and CDR2 SQIVND (reference sequence). Trimming cost V 6 bases and J 4 bases, with 25 bases left between them. The CDR3 loop spans 18 amino acids.

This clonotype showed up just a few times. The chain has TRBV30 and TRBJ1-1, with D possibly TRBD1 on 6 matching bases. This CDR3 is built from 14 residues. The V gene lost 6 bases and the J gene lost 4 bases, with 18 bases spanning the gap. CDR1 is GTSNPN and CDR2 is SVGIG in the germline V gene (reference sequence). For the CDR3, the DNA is TGTGCCTGCAAGGGGGATGGGGTGGGCACTGAAGCTTTCTTT. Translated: CACKGDGVGTEAFF.

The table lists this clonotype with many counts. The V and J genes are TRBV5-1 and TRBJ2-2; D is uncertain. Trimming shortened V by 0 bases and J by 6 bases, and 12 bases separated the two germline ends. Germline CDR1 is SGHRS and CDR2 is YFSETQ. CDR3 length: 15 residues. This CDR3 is CASSLDPGLAGELFF. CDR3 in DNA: TGCGCCAGCAGCTTGGACCCAGGATTAGCCGGGGAGCTGTTTTTT.

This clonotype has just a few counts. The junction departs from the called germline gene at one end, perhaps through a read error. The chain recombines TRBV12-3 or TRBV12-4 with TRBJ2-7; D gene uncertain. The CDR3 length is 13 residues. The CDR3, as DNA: TGTGCCAGCAGCCCCGGGTCAAGCTACGCGCAGTACTTC. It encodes CASSPGSSYAQYF.

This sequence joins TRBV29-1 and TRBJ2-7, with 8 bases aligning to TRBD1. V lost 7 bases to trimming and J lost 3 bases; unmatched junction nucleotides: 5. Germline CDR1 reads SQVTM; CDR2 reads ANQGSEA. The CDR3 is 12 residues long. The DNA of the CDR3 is TGCAGCGGGACAGACAGGGGCTACGAGCAGTACTTC. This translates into CSGTDRGYEQYF.

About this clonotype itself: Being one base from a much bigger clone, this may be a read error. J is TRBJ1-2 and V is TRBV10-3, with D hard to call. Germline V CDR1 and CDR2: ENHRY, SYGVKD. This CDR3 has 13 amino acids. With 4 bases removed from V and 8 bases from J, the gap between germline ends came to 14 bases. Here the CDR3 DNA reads TGTGCCATCAGTGGATCAAAGGTCTGGGGCTACACCTTC. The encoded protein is CAISGSKVWGYTF.

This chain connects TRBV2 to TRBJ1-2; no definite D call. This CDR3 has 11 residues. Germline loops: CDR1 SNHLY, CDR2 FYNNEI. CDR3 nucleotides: TGTGACAGAAGCCGGGCCTATGGCTACACCTTC. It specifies CDRSRAYGYTF.

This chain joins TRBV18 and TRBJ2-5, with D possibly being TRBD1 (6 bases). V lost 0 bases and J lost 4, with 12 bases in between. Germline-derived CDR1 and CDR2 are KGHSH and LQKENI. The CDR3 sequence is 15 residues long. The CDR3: CASSPPSARGETQYF. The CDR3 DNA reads TGTGCCAGCTCACCACCGAGTGCCAGGGGAGAGACCCAGTACTTC.

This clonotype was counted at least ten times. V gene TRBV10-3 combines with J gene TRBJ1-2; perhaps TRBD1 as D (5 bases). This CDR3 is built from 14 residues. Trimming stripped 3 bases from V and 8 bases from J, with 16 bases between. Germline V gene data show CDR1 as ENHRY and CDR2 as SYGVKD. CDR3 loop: CAISDRDLRGGYTF. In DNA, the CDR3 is TGTGCCATCAGTGACCGGGACCTTCGAGGGGGCTACACCTTC.

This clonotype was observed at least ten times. The CDR3 bases are TGTGCCAGCAGCTTGAAAGCAACTAATGAAAAACTGTTTTTT. Amino acids: CASSLKATNEKLFF. This chain joins TRBV7-9 and TRBJ1-4; D remains unclear. This CDR3 region has 14 residues. V gave up 3 bases and J gave up 0 bases, with 5 bases separating them. The V gene's germline CDR1 is SEHNR and CDR2 FQNEAQ (reference sequence).

In DNA form, the CDR3 reads TGTGCCAGCAGTGATTCCCGACAGGGGATTCTTGGCTACACCTTC. This gives the protein CASSDSRQGILGYTF. The rearrangement links TRBV25-1 to TRBJ1-2; 8 bases agree with TRBD1. The CDR3 consists of 15 residues. V was pared by 3 bases and J by 7 bases, with 10 bases of the junction left unmatched. Germline loops: CDR1 MGHDK, CDR2 SYGVNS.

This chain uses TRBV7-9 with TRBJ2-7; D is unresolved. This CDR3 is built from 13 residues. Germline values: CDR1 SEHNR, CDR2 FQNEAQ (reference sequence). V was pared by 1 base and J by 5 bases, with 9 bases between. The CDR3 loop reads CASSLVLTDEQYF. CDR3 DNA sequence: TGTGCCAGCAGCTTAGTCCTAACGGACGAGCAGTACTTC.

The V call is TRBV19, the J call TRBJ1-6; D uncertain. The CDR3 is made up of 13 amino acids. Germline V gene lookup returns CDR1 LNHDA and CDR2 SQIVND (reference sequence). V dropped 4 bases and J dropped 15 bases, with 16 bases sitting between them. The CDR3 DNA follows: TGTGCCAGTAGTAAGGGCCGGGCGGTTCTCCTCCACTTT. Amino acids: CASSKGRAVLLHF.